These 21 T cell receptor beta chains share one sample of origin, sequenced in a study of OX40 agonist ivuxolimab in advanced cancers. Preparation of the library involved the immunoSEQ multiplex PCR assay. TCRdb's version of the immuneACCESS table is confined to in-frame rearrangements and falls short of the full clone set. An unresolved V gene accounts for under half of the shortfall where checked; the remainder is of unknown origin. The sample table shows about 67,000 clones, and approximately 90% are seen once. The ten largest clonotypes hold roughly 13% of the sample. This specimen consisted of CD4+ or CD8+ T cells sorted from blood, obtained in a trial of the OX40 agonist ivuxolimab. The receptor set was obtained from an adult with an advanced solid tumor such as melanoma, head and neck, liver or kidney cancer.

The J gene is TRBJ2-1, the V gene TRBV10-1; TRBD2 aligns across 10 bases. CDR1 and CDR2 from the germline V gene are WNHNN and SYGVQD (reference sequence). This CDR3 region has 21 residues. V dropped 3 bases and J dropped 7; count of bases not matched to a gene: 24. The CDR3 region has the DNA TGCGCCAGCAGTGATTCCTCGGCAGGGGGAATACGGACTAGCGGACGGAATGAGCAGTTCTTC. Its protein is CASSDSSAGGIRTSGRNEQFF.

V usage is TRBV20-1 and J usage is TRBJ2-7; D remains unclear. CDR3 length: 11 amino acids. The V gene's germline CDR1 is DFQATT and CDR2 SNEGSKA (reference sequence). The ends were cut back, 0 bases at V and 7 bases at J, with 7 bases in the middle. The CDR3 DNA is TGCAGTGCTAGAGACGACTCGGAGCAGTACTTC. This sequence encodes CSARDDSEQYF.

This clone is a singleton in its sample. The rearrangement joins TRBV7-2 to TRBJ1-1; D not certain. The germline gives CDR1 SGHTA, CDR2 FQGNSA. V was clipped by 2 bases and J by 3 bases, with 10 bases between them. The CDR3 totals 14 residues. The CDR3, as DNA: TGTGCCAGCAGCTTATTAAATGGGTACACTGAAGCTTTCTTT. Amino acid sequence: CASSLLNGYTEAFF. The entire variable domain, with the rest obtained from reference TRBV7-2 and TRBJ1-1, is as follows: GAGVSQSPSNKVTEKGKDVELRCDPISGHTALYWYRQSLGQGLEFLIYFQGNSAPDKSGLPSDRFSAERTGGSVSTLTIQRTQQEDSAVYLCASSLLNGYTEAFFGQGTRLTVV.

CDR3 residues: CASSQAGTGSEQYF. Here the CDR3 DNA reads TGTGCCAGCAGCCAAGCCGGGACAGGGAGCGAGCAGTACTTC. The chain is built from TRBV4-2 and TRBJ2-7; the match to TRBD1 covers 9 bases. The CDR3 runs to 14 residues. The V gene's germline CDR1 is LGHNA and CDR2 YNFKEQ. Germline trimming cut 1 base from V and 6 bases from J; bases unmatched to any gene: 4.

The rearrangement links TRBV7-2 to TRBJ2-3, with 7 bases that match TRBD1. The V segment lost 4 bases and the J segment 2 bases; nucleotides outside the gene matches: 6. Germline CDR1 is SGHTA and CDR2 is FQGNSA. The CDR3 contains 15 residues. CDR3 nucleotides: TGTGCCAGCAGCTCACCTGGGACAGCCACAGATACGCAGTATTTT. Amino acids: CASSSPGTATDTQYF. The full variable domain, with the rest looked up from reference TRBV7-2 and TRBJ2-3, is GAGVSQSPSNKVTEKGKDVELRCDPISGHTALYWYRQSLGQGLEFLIYFQGNSAPDKSGLPSDRFSAERTGGSVSTLTIQRTQQEDSAVYLCASSSPGTATDTQYFGPGTRLTVL.

The V call is TRBV4-1, the J call TRBJ2-1; D gene ambiguous. CDR3 length: 15 residues. The V and J ends lost 4 bases and 4 bases respectively, with 14 bases between them. The germline V gene has CDR1 MGHRA and CDR2 YSYEKL. The CDR3 DNA reads TGCGCCAGCAGCCCTCATTCCACAGTATACAATGAGCAGTTCTTC. Its translation: CASSPHSTVYNEQFF.

Only one count was recorded for this clone. CDR3 residues: CASSQGRTGTDTQYF. In DNA form, the CDR3 reads TGTGCCAGCAGCCAAGGGCGTACTGGGACAGATACGCAGTATTTT. The chain joins TRBV14 to TRBJ2-3; D call uncertain. V lost 1 base and J lost 3, with 11 bases in between. The CDR3 consists of 15 residues. Germline V gives CDR1 SGHDN, CDR2 FVKESK.

This clone came up once. V and J are TRBV6-5 and TRBJ1-2; no definite D call. CDR1 is MNHEY and CDR2 is SVGAGI in the germline V gene. V was shortened by 0 bases and J by 0 bases, with 5 bases between the two germline ends. This CDR3 spans 14 amino acids. CDR3 region: CASSYSPTNYGYTF. The CDR3 nucleotides read TGTGCCAGCAGTTACTCGCCCACTAACTATGGCTACACCTTC.

The genes are TRBV10-3 and TRBJ1-2; D is undetermined. The germline gives CDR1 ENHRY, CDR2 SYGVKD. V dropped 10 bases and J dropped 4 bases, with 22 bases sitting between them. The CDR3 is 15 residues long. The CDR3 region is CATLKPDGGSYGYTF. CDR3 bases: TGTGCCACCTTAAAACCGGACGGAGGATCCTATGGCTACACCTTC.

This chain joins TRBV7-2 and TRBJ2-1, with a tentative D call TRBD1 (7 bases). The CDR3 has 16 residues. Germline CDR1 SGHTA, CDR2 FQGNSA. Trimming pared 5 bases from V and 3 bases from J, leaving 17 bases between. The CDR3 DNA reads as TGTGCCAGCAGCCCAGTTGGAGGGGGCAACTACAATGAGCAGTTCTTC. Residues: CASSPVGGGNYNEQFF.

The CDR3 nucleotides are TGCGCCAGCAGACTTAGCGGGAGCGGGTCCGGGGAGCTGTTTTTT. Its translation is CASRLSGSGSGELFF. V and J are TRBV4-1 and TRBJ2-2; TRBD2 aligns across 9 bases. The V gene's germline CDR1 is MGHRA and CDR2 YSYEKL. V dropped 6 bases and J dropped 6; count of bases not matched to a gene: 8. This CDR3 contains 15 residues.

This rearrangement joins TRBV7-9 to TRBJ1-4, with D possibly being TRBD1 (6 bases). Germline-derived CDR1 and CDR2 are SEHNR and FQNEAQ (reference sequence). The CDR3 runs to 14 residues. V dropped 5 bases and J dropped 5 bases, with 12 bases sitting between them. The CDR3 region is CASSPTGRNEKLFF. CDR3 sequence (DNA): TGTGCCAGCAGCCCAACAGGGAGGAATGAAAAACTGTTTTTT.

The gene calls are TRBV27 and TRBJ2-7; 14 nucleotides agree with TRBD2. The V and J ends lost 4 bases and 7 bases, in that order; junction bases with no gene match: 6. The V gene's germline CDR1 is MNHEY and CDR2 SMNVEV (reference sequence). CDR3 size: 15 residues. In nucleotides, the CDR3 is TGTGCCAGCAGTTGGGGGACTAGCGGGAGTGAAGAGCAGTACTTC. The encoded protein is CASSWGTSGSEEQYF.

This chain uses TRBV4-2 with TRBJ2-7; D gene unclear. There are 16 residues in the CDR3. Trimming took 0 bases from V and 5 from J, leaving 17 bases between them. CDR1 is LGHNA, CDR2 YNFKEQ, per germline. The CDR3 loop is CASSQDPNGIPDEQYF. The CDR3 DNA is TGTGCCAGCAGCCAAGATCCGAATGGGATTCCGGACGAGCAGTACTTC.

The V call is TRBV10-2, the J call TRBJ2-7; D uncertain. The germline V gene encodes CDR1 WSHSY and CDR2 SAAADI. Trimming cost V 3 bases and J 2 bases, with 11 bases left between them. The CDR3 extends over 14 amino acids. The CDR3 region is CASSDRKKAYEQYF. The CDR3, as DNA: TGCGCCAGCAGTGACAGGAAAAAAGCCTACGAGCAGTACTTC.

V usage is TRBV10-1 and J usage is TRBJ2-1; TRBD2 matches at 7 bases. J was trimmed by 3 bases and V by 3 bases; bases with no gene match: 2. The V gene's germline CDR1 is WNHNN and CDR2 SYGVQD (reference sequence). The CDR3 runs to 14 residues. In DNA, the CDR3 is TGCGCCAGCAGTGAAACTAGCGACTACAATGAGCAGTTCTTC. Translating gives CASSETSDYNEQFF.

V gene TRBV5-8 combines with J gene TRBJ2-3; 9 positions match TRBD1. Germline lookup yields CDR1 SGHTS and CDR2 YDEGEE. The CDR3 consists of 19 residues. V shed 3 bases, J shed 0 bases, and the junction held 14 bases outside the gene matches. CDR3 amino acids: CASSWEGQGVAFSTDTQYF. CDR3 DNA: TGTGCCAGCAGCTGGGAGGGACAGGGTGTTGCATTTAGCACAGATACGCAGTATTTT.

The chain links TRBV6-5 to TRBJ1-1, with TRBD1 matching 7 bases. The CDR3 spans 15 residues. Per germline, CDR1 MNHEY and CDR2 SVGAGI. Trimming removed 3 bases from V and 4 bases from J; junction bases left unmatched: 8. As DNA, the CDR3 is TGTGCCAGCAGTTATAACGAGCAGGGGGTCACTGAAGCTTTCTTT. It yields the protein CASSYNEQGVTEAFF.

The CDR3 nucleotides are TGTGCCAGCACCTTAGCGGGACGTCAAGAGACCCAGTACTTC. Amino acids: CASTLAGRQETQYF. The rearrangement links TRBV2 to TRBJ2-5; 8 bases are shared with TRBD2. V gave up 7 bases and J gave up 2 bases; unmatched junction bases: 6. The CDR3 runs 14 residues. In germline, CDR1 is SNHLY, CDR2 FYNNEI. Looking up the rest from reference TRBV2 and TRBJ2-5 gives the full variable domain: EPEVTQTPSHQVTQMGQEVILRCVPISNHLYFYWYRQILGQKVEFLVSFYNNEISEKSEIFDDQFSVERPDGSNFTLKIRSTKLEDSAMYFCASTLAGRQETQYFGPGTRLLVL.

The DNA of the CDR3 is TGTGCCAGCAGTGACTCGCCAGGGGCCCATGAAGCTTTCTTT. Amino acids: CASSDSPGAHEAFF. This chain uses TRBV6-4 with TRBJ1-1, with D perhaps TRBD1 (6 bases). CDR1 and CDR2 (germline): MRHNA, SNTAGT. V was shortened by 0 bases and J by 7 bases, with 12 bases between the two germline ends. There are 14 residues in the CDR3.

CDR3 loop: CASGTFNEQYF. CDR3 nucleotide sequence: TGTGCCAGCGGGACTTTCAACGAGCAGTACTTC. The rearrangement uses TRBV6-1 and TRBJ2-7; maybe TRBD2 (6 bases). CDR1 and CDR2 from the germline V gene are MNHNS and SASEGT. CDR3 length: 11 residues. The germline V and J ends were trimmed by 8 bases and 5 bases, with 10 bases remaining between them.